The present entry profiles one TCR beta chain with its context. The CDR3 runs 17 residues. V shed 6 bases, J shed 5 bases, and the junction held 18 bases outside the gene matches. Germline CDR1 is SGHVS and CDR2 is FQNEAQ. This record comes from a study of blood T cell repertoires in COVID-19. Profiled with immunoSEQ multiplex PCR; TCRdb holds only in-frame clones, not every one. Among fewer than 250,000 clones listed, more than 75% were seen once. Sequencing was performed on PBMCs or T cells enriched from blood (not recorded which). V and J are TRBV7-8 and TRBJ1-2, with TRBD1 matching over 7 bases. This TCR was sampled from a woman in her fifties or sixties who had recovered from COVID-19. For the CDR3, the DNA is TGTGCCAGCAGTTCCCGGGACAGACTTTCCCCAATATATGGCTACACCTTC. Translated, it gives CASSSRDRLSPIYGYTF. The full variable domain, its missing parts supplied by reference TRBV7-8 and TRBJ1-2, is GAGVSQSPRYKVAKRGQDVALRCDPISGHVSLFWYQQALGQGPEFLTYFQNEAQLDKSGLPSDRFFAERPEGSVSTLKIQRTQQEDSAVYLCASSSRDRLSPIYGYTFGSGTRLTVV.